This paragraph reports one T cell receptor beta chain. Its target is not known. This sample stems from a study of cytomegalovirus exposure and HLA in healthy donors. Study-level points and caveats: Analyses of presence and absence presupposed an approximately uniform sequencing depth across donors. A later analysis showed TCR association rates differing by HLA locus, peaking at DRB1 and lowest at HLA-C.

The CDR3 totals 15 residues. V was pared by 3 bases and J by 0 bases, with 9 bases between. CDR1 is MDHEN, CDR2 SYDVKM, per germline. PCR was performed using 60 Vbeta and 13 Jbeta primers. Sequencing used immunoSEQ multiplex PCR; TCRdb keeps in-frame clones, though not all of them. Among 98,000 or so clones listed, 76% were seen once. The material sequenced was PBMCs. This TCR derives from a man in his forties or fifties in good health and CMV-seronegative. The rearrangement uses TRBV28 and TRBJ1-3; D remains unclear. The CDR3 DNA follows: TGTGCCAGCAGTTTGCACAGCAACTCTGGAAACACCATATATTTT. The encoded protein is CASSLHSNSGNTIYF.